This T cell receptor (beta chain) emerged from a study of circulating CD8 cells and anti-PD-1 response in melanoma. Four subsets defined by PD-1 and/or TIGIT were sorted from live CD3+CD8+TCRalphabeta+ cells. Points from the study as a whole: Only baseline and M1 samples entered the published repertoire comparisons. Subset repertoires were largely private at M1, with under 7% shared.

Each library started from roughly 15 ng of total RNA using the QIAseq Immune Repertoire TCR panel. TCRdb recomputed calls from the reads with MiXCR, one row per CDR3 protein. This table holds about a thousand distinct CDR3 sequences, about 8.2% found once. This clonotype qualifies as large (0.1 to 1%). As yet, its antigen is unknown. This receptor was identified in a human donor with melanoma. Specimen: CD8+ T cells from PBMCs, collected at baseline or after one month of anti-PD-1 therapy (not recorded which).

Written as DNA, the CDR3 is TGTGCCAGCAGGTCCCTCAGGGACCAGCCCCAGCATTTT. It yields the protein CASRSLRDQPQHF. V is TRBV6-5 and J is TRBJ1-5, with D possibly matching TRBD1 (5 bases). This CDR3 comprises 13 residues. In germline, CDR1 is MNHEY, CDR2 SVGAGI. V shed 6 bases and J shed 7 bases, with 13 bases lying between them.